The 24 T cell receptor beta chains presented below share a single source sample, sequenced in a study of blood T cell repertoires in COVID-19. The method was immunoSEQ multiplex PCR; TCRdb's version includes in-frame clones alone and lacks a portion of them. The table includes about 300,000 clones, roughly 89% detected once. The material sequenced was peripheral blood. Source of these receptors: a woman younger than 45 with COVID-19, enrolled during active disease.

Note on this clone: Other nucleotide sequences from this sample produce the same CDR3. The chain combines TRBV28 with TRBJ1-5, with D possibly TRBD1 on 5 matching bases. V lost 2 bases and J 1 base, leaving 6 bases between the germline ends. Germline CDR1 reads MDHEN; CDR2 reads SYDVKM. This CDR3 contains 14 residues. In DNA, the CDR3 is TGTGCCAGCAGTTTAGGGGGGAGCAATCAGCCCCAGCATTTT. The encoded protein is CASSLGGSNQPQHF.

The chain recombines TRBV5-6 with TRBJ2-7; TRBD1 might be the D (5 bases). There are 14 residues in the CDR3. CDR1 SGHDT and CDR2 YYEEEE come from the germline V gene. V was pared by 2 bases and J by 2 bases, with 11 bases between. The CDR3 spells CASSFLTVPYEQYF. CDR3 sequence (DNA): TGTGCCAGCAGCTTTTTGACAGTTCCCTACGAGCAGTACTTC.

A single count supports this clone. V usage is TRBV10-2 and J usage is TRBJ2-3, with 10 nucleotides matching TRBD1. CDR1 and CDR2 (germline): WSHSY, SAAADI. CDR3 size: 16 residues. Trimming took 6 bases from V and 1 from J; bases not matched to a gene: 7. CDR3 sequence reads: CASSTWGTGGTDTQYF. In nucleotides, the CDR3 is TGCGCCAGCAGCACTTGGGGGACAGGGGGCACAGATACGCAGTATTTT.

This chain uses TRBV30 with TRBJ1-1, with TRBD1 matching over 7 bases. The V segment lost 4 bases and the J segment 1 base; nucleotides outside the gene matches: 12. Germline assignment: CDR1 GTSNPN and CDR2 SVGIG (reference sequence). This CDR3 spans 16 amino acids. This CDR3 reads CAWIDLTGTWNTEAFF. In DNA, the CDR3 is TGTGCCTGGATCGACCTGACAGGGACTTGGAACACTGAAGCTTTCTTT.

This chain connects TRBV13 to TRBJ1-3; 7 bases are shared with TRBD1. The CDR3 spans 17 residues. The J segment lost 1 base and the V segment lost 5 bases, leaving 11 bases of the junction unmatched. CDR1 and CDR2 (germline): PRHDT, FYEKMQ (reference sequence). DNA of the CDR3: TGTGCCAGCAGCCCTACCCCGGCAGGGGGGTCTGGAAACACCATATATTTT. This encodes CASSPTPAGGSGNTIYF.

The chain links TRBV6-2 or TRBV6-3 to TRBJ1-2; D may be TRBD1 (6 bases). Trimming left V 6 bases short and J 2 bases short, with 10 bases between. The CDR3 runs 13 residues. Per the germline V gene, CDR1 is MNHEY and CDR2 is SVGEGT. CDR3 nucleotides: TGTGCCAGCAGCCGAGGACAGAACTATGGCTACACCTTC. Residues: CASSRGQNYGYTF.

The chain carries TRBV29-1 and TRBJ2-7; perhaps TRBD1 as D (6 bases). V lost 4 bases to trimming and J lost 3 bases, with 13 bases between them. The CDR3 extends over 13 amino acids. The V gene's germline CDR1 is SQVTM and CDR2 ANQGSEA. The CDR3 coding sequence is TGCAGCGTTGGCCGGACAGACATCTACGAGCAGTACTTC. This gives the protein CSVGRTDIYEQYF.

V usage is TRBV30 and J usage is TRBJ2-5; the match to TRBD1 covers 8 bases. The length of the CDR3 is 12 residues. Trimming at V came to 4 bases and at J to 9 bases, leaving 7 bases not matched to a gene. In germline, CDR1 is GTSNPN, CDR2 SVGIG (reference sequence). The CDR3 region is CAWTGQGAPQYF. In DNA, the CDR3 is TGTGCCTGGACCGGACAGGGAGCGCCCCAGTACTTC. The whole variable domain, filled in from reference TRBV30 and TRBJ2-5, reads SQTIHQWPATLVQPVGSPLSLECTVEGTSNPNLYWYRQAAGRGLQLLFYSVGIGQISSEVPQNLSASRPQDRQFILSSKKLLLSDSGFYLCAWTGQGAPQYFGPGTRLLVL.

The chain recombines TRBV7-2 with TRBJ2-5; possible D gene TRBD1, 6 bases. Germline assignment: CDR1 SGHTA and CDR2 FQGNSA. Trimming shortened V by 5 bases and J by 7 bases, and 14 bases separated the two germline ends. The CDR3 is made up of 13 amino acids. The CDR3 nucleotides are TGTGCCAGCAGCGTAGGCGTAGGGGGGACCCAGTACTTC. Translated, it gives CASSVGVGGTQYF.

J is TRBJ1-1 and V is TRBV30; tentative D call: TRBD1 (6 bases). Germline CDR1 and CDR2: GTSNPN and SVGIG (reference sequence). CDR3 length: 14 amino acids. V was cut by 4 bases and J by 0 bases, with 12 bases left in between. The CDR3 protein is CAWTPDSVNTEAFF. In DNA, the CDR3 is TGTGCCTGGACTCCGGACAGTGTGAACACTGAAGCTTTCTTT.

The rearrangement links TRBV2 to TRBJ1-1; 10 bases map to TRBD1. The CDR3 consists of 15 residues. Germline V gives CDR1 SNHLY, CDR2 FYNNEI. V shed 6 bases, J shed 3 bases, and the junction held 7 bases outside the gene matches. The CDR3 sequence: CASSRQGAKDTEAFF. CDR3 DNA sequence: TGTGCCAGCAGCCGACAGGGGGCGAAGGACACTGAAGCTTTCTTT. The whole variable domain, filled in from reference TRBV2 and TRBJ1-1, reads EPEVTQTPSHQVTQMGQEVILRCVPISNHLYFYWYRQILGQKVEFLVSFYNNEISEKSEIFDDQFSVERPDGSNFTLKIRSTKLEDSAMYFCASSRQGAKDTEAFFGQGTRLTVV.

In this sample, this clone turned up once. The chain carries TRBV9 and TRBJ1-5; tentative D call: TRBD1 (5 bases). Per germline, CDR1 SGDLS and CDR2 YYNGEE. The CDR3 loop spans 15 amino acids. Trimming stripped 0 bases from V and 7 bases from J, with 14 bases between. The CDR3 coding sequence is TGTGCCAGCAGCGTAGAGGGCTCTAGGGGCCAGCCCCAGCATTTT. Its translation is CASSVEGSRGQPQHF.

This sequence joins TRBV9 and TRBJ2-3; perhaps TRBD2 as D (5 bases). CDR3 size: 14 residues. V shed 0 bases and J shed 2 bases, with 7 bases lying between them. Germline loops: CDR1 SGDLS, CDR2 YYNGEE. As DNA, the CDR3 is TGTGCCAGCAGCGTAGCCGGGGTCACAGATACGCAGTATTTT. Encoded protein: CASSVAGVTDTQYF. Complete variable domain (other parts from reference TRBV9 and TRBJ2-3): DSGVTQTPKHLITATGQRVTLRCSPRSGDLSVYWYQQSLDQGLQFLIQYYNGEERAKGNILERFSAQQFPDLHSELNLSSLELGDSALYFCASSVAGVTDTQYFGPGTRLTVL.

The chain recombines TRBV6-5 with TRBJ1-4; 7 bases are a match to TRBD1. Trimming took 5 bases from V and 4 from J; bases not matched to a gene: 4. The germline CDR1 and CDR2 sequences are MNHEY and SVGAGI. CDR3 length: 14 amino acids. CDR3 DNA sequence: TGTGCCAGCAGTAGGACAGGAGATAATGAAAAACTGTTTTTT. It yields the protein CASSRTGDNEKLFF.

CDR3 residues: CAISDYLGEDEQYF. The CDR3 DNA is TGTGCCATCAGTGACTACTTAGGAGAGGACGAGCAGTACTTC. This sequence joins TRBV10-3 and TRBJ2-7; D is undetermined. In germline, CDR1 is ENHRY, CDR2 SYGVKD. Trimming took off 3 bases at V and 5 bases at J, with 14 bases between the two ends. The CDR3 has 14 residues.

The chain has TRBV11-2 and TRBJ2-5, with 7 bases that match TRBD1. Losses at the gene ends were 5 bases for V and 3 bases for J; bases not matched to a gene: 12. The germline V gene has CDR1 SGHAT and CDR2 FQNNGV. The CDR3 is 16 residues long. The CDR3 DNA follows: TGTGCCAGCAGCCCCCGGCAGGGGGAAATTAAAGAGACCCAGTACTTC. This sequence encodes CASSPRQGEIKETQYF.

This clone was detected only a few times. CDR3 sequence reads: CASSKQGGNSPLHF. For the CDR3, the DNA is TGTGCCAGCAGCAAACAGGGTGGTAATTCACCCCTCCACTTT. The chain recombines TRBV9 with TRBJ1-6; perhaps TRBD1 as D (6 bases). The CDR3 covers 14 residues. The germline V and J ends were trimmed by 4 bases and 6 bases, with 11 bases remaining between them. Germline V gives CDR1 SGDLS, CDR2 YYNGEE. Combining the CDR3 with reference TRBV9 and TRBJ1-6 gives the whole variable domain DSGVTQTPKHLITATGQRVTLRCSPRSGDLSVYWYQQSLDQGLQFLIQYYNGEERAKGNILERFSAQQFPDLHSELNLSSLELGDSALYFCASSKQGGNSPLHFGNGTRLTVT.

The chain employs TRBV7-8 and TRBJ1-4; TRBD1 agrees at 7 bases. This CDR3 is built from 13 residues. Germline V CDR1 and CDR2: SGHVS, FQNEAQ. After removal of 5 bases from V and 8 bases from J, the junction contained 5 bases not matched to a gene. DNA of the CDR3: TGTGCCAGCAGCGACCGACAGGGAGAAAAACTGTTTTTT. It translates to CASSDRQGEKLFF.

The CDR3 sequence: CASSVLGTSGTGELFF. CDR3 coding DNA: TGTGCCAGCAGTGTCTTAGGGACTAGCGGGACCGGGGAGCTGTTTTTT. The J gene is TRBJ2-2, the V gene TRBV6-1; TRBD2 agrees at 12 bases. In germline, CDR1 is MNHNS, CDR2 SASEGT. V shed 4 bases and J 5 bases; nucleotides not matched to a gene: 5. CDR3 length equals 16 residues.

With regard to this clone: At one of its ends the junction is not consistent with the germline gene, which may arise from a read error. The rearrangement uses TRBV6-5 and TRBJ2-7; TRBD1 might be the D (7 bases). The CDR3 runs 14 residues. Germline V gene data show CDR1 as MNHEY and CDR2 as SVGAGI. CDR3 residues: CASRYSSGGYEQYF. CDR3 DNA: TGTGCCAGCCGTTATTCCTCAGGGGGGTACGAGCAGTACTTC.

This clone was counted a few times. The V and J genes are TRBV14 and TRBJ1-1; D is undetermined. V was shortened by 1 base and J by 1 base, with 4 bases between the two germline ends. This CDR3 is built from 13 residues. Germline V gives CDR1 SGHDN, CDR2 FVKESK. This CDR3 is CASSQVRNTEAFF. The CDR3 nucleotides are TGTGCCAGCAGCCAAGTTAGGAACACTGAAGCTTTCTTT.

The chain links TRBV7-2 to TRBJ1-4; D unresolved. Trimming took 1 base from V and 6 from J, leaving 15 bases between them. The CDR3 runs to 16 residues. The germline CDR1 and CDR2 sequences are SGHTA and FQGNSA. The CDR3 sequence is CASSLGRVRRDEKLFF. The CDR3 DNA reads as TGTGCCAGCAGCTTAGGAAGGGTTAGGAGGGATGAAAAACTGTTTTTT.

CDR3 sequence: CASSWGTGDEQFF. The CDR3 DNA is TGTGCCAGCAGTTGGGGGACAGGGGATGAGCAGTTCTTC. The V call is TRBV27, the J call TRBJ2-1; 10 nucleotides agree with TRBD1. J lost 8 bases, V lost 4 bases, and 2 bases had no gene match. This CDR3 is built from 13 residues. Germline V gives CDR1 MNHEY, CDR2 SMNVEV (reference sequence).

The V and J genes are TRBV2 and TRBJ2-5; D might be TRBD1 (6 bases). V lost 6 bases and J 1 base, leaving 12 bases between the germline ends. This CDR3 is built from 14 residues. Germline V CDR1 and CDR2: SNHLY, FYNNEI. In nucleotides, the CDR3 is TGTGCCAGCAGCACGACAGGCCCCCAAGAGACCCAGTACTTC. Translation: CASSTTGPQETQYF.